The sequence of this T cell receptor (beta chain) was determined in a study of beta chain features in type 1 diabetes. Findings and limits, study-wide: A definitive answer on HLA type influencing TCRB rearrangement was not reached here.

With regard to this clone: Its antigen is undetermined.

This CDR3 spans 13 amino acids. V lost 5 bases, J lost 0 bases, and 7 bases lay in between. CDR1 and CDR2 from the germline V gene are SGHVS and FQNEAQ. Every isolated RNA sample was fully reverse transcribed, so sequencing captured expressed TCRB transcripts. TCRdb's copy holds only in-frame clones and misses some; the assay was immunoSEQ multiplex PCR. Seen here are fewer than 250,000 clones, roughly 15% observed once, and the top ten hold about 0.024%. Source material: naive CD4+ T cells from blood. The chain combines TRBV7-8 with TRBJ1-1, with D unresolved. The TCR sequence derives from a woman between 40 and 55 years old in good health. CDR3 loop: CASSRGMNTEAFF. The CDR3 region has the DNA TGTGCCAGCAGCCGGGGTATGAACACTGAAGCTTTCTTT. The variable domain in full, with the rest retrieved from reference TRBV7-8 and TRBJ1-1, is GAGVSQSPRYKVAKRGQDVALRCDPISGHVSLFWYQQALGQGPEFLTYFQNEAQLDKSGLPSDRFFAERPEGSVSTLKIQRTQQEDSAVYLCASSRGMNTEAFFGQGTRLTVV.